The 22 T cell receptor beta chains below come from one sample, sequenced in a study of CD8 T cells in ankylosing spondylitis. General study results and limits: About 8 highly homologous variants formed a TCR beta motif that appeared characteristic of ankylosing spondylitis blood.

Antigen specificity for these receptors is unknown. Using its own MiXCR run on the 5' RACE reads, TCRdb lists one record per CDR3 protein. The sample consists of 350,000 to 450,000 distinct CDR3 sequences, roughly a quarter of them appearing once. Material for sequencing was blood, either unsorted or a sorted T cell fraction (not recorded which). These receptors all stem from a male donor with ankylosing spondylitis.

The rearrangement links TRBV10-3 to TRBJ1-1; D perhaps matches TRBD1 (6 bases). Germline V CDR1 and CDR2: ENHRY, SYGVKD. V was shortened by 6 bases and J by 6 bases, with 17 bases between the two germline ends. The CDR3 totals 14 residues. CDR3 residues: CAIRGGGSRAEAFF. The CDR3 DNA sequence: TGTGCCATCAGGGGAGGGGGGAGTCGCGCTGAAGCTTTCTTT.

The chain employs TRBV5-5 and TRBJ2-7; 9 nucleotides align to TRBD1. Losses at the gene ends were 2 bases for V and 4 bases for J; bases not matched to a gene: 7. The CDR3 loop spans 15 amino acids. Germline CDR1 is SGHKS and CDR2 is YYEKEE (reference sequence). The CDR3 protein is CASSFGDRAIYEQYF. DNA of the CDR3: TGTGCCAGCAGCTTTGGGGACAGGGCGATTTACGAGCAGTACTTC. The entire variable domain, with the rest obtained from reference TRBV5-5 and TRBJ2-7, is as follows: DAGVTQSPTHLIKTRGQQVTLRCSPISGHKSVSWYQQVLGQGPQFIFQYYEKEERGRGNFPDRFSARQFPNYSSELNVNALLLGDSALYLCASSFGDRAIYEQYFGPGTRLTVT.

The rearrangement uses TRBV5-1 and TRBJ2-5; possible D gene TRBD2, 6 bases. Germline CDR1 SGHRS, CDR2 YFSETQ. The CDR3 runs to 16 residues. Trimming removed 0 bases at V and 4 bases at J, with 16 bases between. CDR3: CASSLGDYPRGETQYF. The DNA of the CDR3 is TGCGCCAGCAGCTTGGGAGACTACCCGCGGGGAGAGACCCAGTACTTC. Using reference TRBV5-1 and TRBJ2-5 for the parts outside the CDR3, the full variable domain is KAGVTQTPRYLIKTRGQQVTLSCSPISGHRSVSWYQQTPGQGLQFLFEYFSETQRNKGNFPGRFSGRQFSNSRSEMNVSTLELGDSALYLCASSLGDYPRGETQYFGPGTRLLVL.

CDR3: CASSYGATEAFF. As DNA, the CDR3 is TGTGCCAGCAGTTACGGTGCCACTGAAGCTTTCTTT. The chain is built from TRBV6-6 and TRBJ1-1; D is unresolved. The CDR3 runs to 12 residues. Germline assignment: CDR1 MNHNY and CDR2 SVGAGI (reference sequence). Trimming shortened V by 2 bases and J by 4 bases, and 5 bases separated the two germline ends.

This clonotype has just a few counts. This sequence joins TRBV7-9 and TRBJ2-7; TRBD2 aligns across 8 bases. Germline V gives CDR1 SEHNR, CDR2 FQNEAQ (reference sequence). The CDR3 is made up of 13 amino acids. Unmatched junction bases numbered 6, after V lost 5 bases and J lost 6 bases. The CDR3 loop is CASSMGLVGEQYF. The CDR3 DNA is TGTGCCAGCAGCATGGGACTAGTAGGCGAGCAGTACTTC.

This clonotype was seen repeatedly, ten times or more. V and J are TRBV12-3 or TRBV12-4 and TRBJ2-3; the D is unclear. V dropped 3 bases and J dropped 6 bases, with 7 bases sitting between them. The CDR3 loop spans 12 amino acids. The DNA of the CDR3 is TGTGCCAGCAGTTTTCCAGCGGATACGCAGTATTTT. Protein product: CASSFPADTQYF.

The chain recombines TRBV29-1 with TRBJ2-1; D is uncertain. The germline V gene encodes CDR1 SQVTM and CDR2 ANQGSEA. CDR3 length: 13 residues. The V end was cut by 4 bases, the J end by 4 bases, with 11 bases between. The CDR3 loop is CSVGGGDYNEQFF. The CDR3 nucleotides read TGCAGCGTTGGAGGTGGGGATTACAATGAGCAGTTCTTC.

The chain is built from TRBV7-9 and TRBJ1-2; D may be TRBD1 (6 bases). The CDR3 is 13 amino acids. The germline V gene has CDR1 SEHNR and CDR2 FQNEAQ (reference sequence). The V and J ends lost 11 bases and 7 bases respectively, with 20 bases between them. The CDR3 is CAGDLAGAFGYTF. In DNA, the CDR3 is TGTGCCGGCGACCTGGCAGGGGCCTTTGGCTACACCTTC.

The chain couples TRBV5-4 to TRBJ2-2; 9 bases agree with TRBD2. CDR1 is SGHNT, CDR2 YYREEE, per germline (reference sequence). The V and J ends lost 4 bases and 2 bases, in that order; junction bases with no gene match: 12. The CDR3 has 18 amino acids. The chain's CDR3 is CASSPGGSGSVNTGELFF. DNA for the CDR3: TGTGCCAGCAGCCCGGGGGGTAGCGGGAGTGTCAACACCGGGGAGCTGTTTTTT.

The chain employs TRBV5-1 and TRBJ2-1; no reliable D call. Trimming removed 0 bases from V and 7 bases from J, with 11 bases in between. Germline lookup yields CDR1 SGHRS and CDR2 YFSETQ. The CDR3 loop spans 14 amino acids. The CDR3 reads CASSLVEWTNEQFF. The CDR3 DNA follows: TGCGCCAGCAGCTTGGTAGAGTGGACGAATGAGCAGTTCTTC. The whole variable domain, remainder taken from reference TRBV5-1 and TRBJ2-1, is KAGVTQTPRYLIKTRGQQVTLSCSPISGHRSVSWYQQTPGQGLQFLFEYFSETQRNKGNFPGRFSGRQFSNSRSEMNVSTLELGDSALYLCASSLVEWTNEQFFGPGTRLTVL.

This clonotype was seen only a few times. The chain uses TRBV20-1 and TRBJ2-1; TRBD2 matches at 14 bases. The CDR3 loop spans 15 amino acids. After removal of 5 bases from V and 2 bases from J, the junction contained 2 bases not matched to a gene. The germline gives CDR1 DFQATT, CDR2 SNEGSKA (reference sequence). For the CDR3, the DNA is TGCAGTGCTGTGACTAGCGGGAGGGCCTACAATGAGCAGTTCTTC. Protein product: CSAVTSGRAYNEQFF.

V is TRBV6-1 and J is TRBJ2-5; 11 bases agree with TRBD1. The J segment lost 5 bases and the V segment lost 7 bases, leaving 12 bases of the junction unmatched. CDR3 length: 16 amino acids. Germline V lookup: CDR1 MNHNS, CDR2 SASEGT. CDR3 DNA: TGTGCCAGCATTGGTCCGGGGACAGGGGGACATGAGACCCAGTACTTC. The encoded protein is CASIGPGTGGHETQYF.

The chain has TRBV7-8 and TRBJ2-1, with 11 bases that match TRBD2. The CDR3 length is 18 residues. Trimming at V came to 4 bases and at J to 0 bases, leaving 8 bases not matched to a gene. From germline, CDR1 is SGHVS and CDR2 FQNEAQ. The CDR3 DNA reads TGTGCCAGCAGCTATGAGGCTCTAGCGGGAGGCTCCTACAATGAGCAGTTCTTC. The encoded protein is CASSYEALAGGSYNEQFF.

The rearrangement uses TRBV11-2 and TRBJ1-4, with TRBD1 matching 7 bases. Germline lookup yields CDR1 SGHAT and CDR2 FQNNGV. There are 13 residues in the CDR3. V trimming: 3 bases; J trimming: 9 bases; junction bases outside the gene matches: 4. The DNA for the CDR3 is TGTGCCAGCAGCTTCGACAGGGCTCAAAAACTGTTTTTT. This sequence encodes CASSFDRAQKLFF.

This clonotype was recorded a few times. This chain links TRBV18 with TRBJ2-4; perhaps TRBD1 as D (6 bases). The V gene lost 6 bases and the J gene lost 7 bases, with 10 bases spanning the gap. Looked up from germline, CDR1 is KGHSH and CDR2 is LQKENI. CDR3 length: 12 residues. In nucleotides, the CDR3 is TGTGCCAGCTCGCAGGGGAATAACATTCAGTACTTC. Translating it yields CASSQGNNIQYF.

This chain connects TRBV20-1 to TRBJ1-1; D unresolved. Germline lookup yields CDR1 DFQATT and CDR2 SNEGSKA (reference sequence). The CDR3 runs 14 residues. The V end was cut by 2 bases, the J end by 2 bases, with 12 bases between. The CDR3 bases are TGCAGTGCTAGACAAAGGGCTGGTAACACTGAAGCTTTCTTT. Translated: CSARQRAGNTEAFF.

This clonotype came up many times. The CDR3 protein is CASSPPGHTNYGYTF. CDR3 bases: TGTGCCAGCAGTCCTCCGGGACATACTAACTATGGCTACACCTTC. The rearrangement links TRBV12-3 or TRBV12-4 to TRBJ1-2, with D possibly matching TRBD1 (6 bases). Trimming pared 5 bases from V and 0 bases from J, leaving 13 bases between. The CDR3 totals 15 residues.

This clonotype was observed at least ten times. The gene calls are TRBV5-5 and TRBJ2-3, with 8 bases matching TRBD2. The CDR3 runs 13 residues. Germline V gene lookup returns CDR1 SGHKS and CDR2 YYEKEE (reference sequence). V dropped 5 bases and J dropped 4; count of bases not matched to a gene: 3. The CDR3 reads CASRGLVADTQYF. CDR3 sequence (DNA): TGTGCCAGCAGGGGACTAGTTGCAGATACGCAGTATTTT. Filled out from reference TRBV5-5 and TRBJ2-3, the complete variable domain reads DAGVTQSPTHLIKTRGQQVTLRCSPISGHKSVSWYQQVLGQGPQFIFQYYEKEERGRGNFPDRFSARQFPNYSSELNVNALLLGDSALYLCASRGLVADTQYFGPGTRLTVL.

V is TRBV7-9 and J is TRBJ2-1; tentatively, D is TRBD2 (6 bases). Per the germline V gene, CDR1 is SEHNR and CDR2 is FQNEAQ (reference sequence). The CDR3 length is 17 residues. Trimming pared 6 bases from V and 0 bases from J, leaving 18 bases between. The CDR3 DNA follows: TGTGCCAGCAGTCGGGACTTCGGCTTGAGCTCCTACAATGAGCAGTTCTTC. This codes for CASSRDFGLSSYNEQFF. Together with reference TRBV7-9 and TRBJ2-1, the CDR3 gives the full variable domain: DTGVSQNPRHKITKRGQNVTFRCDPISEHNRLYWYRQTLGQGPEFLTYFQNEAQLEKSRLLSDRFSAERPKGSFSTLEIQRTEQGDSAMYLCASSRDFGLSSYNEQFFGPGTRLTVL.

In its sample, this clonotype was seen a few times. The V and J genes are TRBV5-1 and TRBJ2-2; tentatively, D is TRBD1 (5 bases). CDR3 length: 15 amino acids. Germline V gene sequence: CDR1 SGHRS, CDR2 YFSETQ. The V end was cut by 4 bases, the J end by 3 bases, with 13 bases between. The CDR3 here is CASSPPDRDTGELFF. CDR3 bases: TGCGCCAGCAGCCCTCCCGACAGAGACACCGGGGAGCTGTTTTTT.

This clonotype was counted ten times or more. The chain links TRBV5-1 to TRBJ2-1, with 7 bases that match TRBD2. Germline values: CDR1 SGHRS, CDR2 YFSETQ. J was trimmed by 5 bases and V by 1 base; bases with no gene match: 6. The CDR3 covers 15 residues. CDR3 nucleotide sequence: TGCGCCAGCAGCTTGAGGCTAGCGGATAACAATGAGCAGTTCTTC. It codes for CASSLRLADNNEQFF.

The count of this clonotype is one. The V and J genes are TRBV20-1 and TRBJ1-5; D uncertain. Deletions cut 0 bases from V and 5 bases from J, with 11 bases between. This CDR3 has 14 residues. From germline, CDR1 is DFQATT and CDR2 SNEGSKA (reference sequence). Written as DNA, the CDR3 is TGCAGTGCTAGAGACCCTCTGGACGATCAGCCCCAGCATTTT. Its protein product is CSARDPLDDQPQHF.